The rows below give T cell receptor beta chains drawn from one sample of a study of T cells after yellow fever vaccination. TCRdb passed the 5' RACE reads through MiXCR, listing each CDR3 protein once. The sample has some 350,000 distinct CDR3 sequences, under 5% seen once. Material: PBMCs, obtained 5 days after the yellow fever booster vaccination. The receptors here all came from a young man who received the YFV17D yellow fever vaccine. CDR3s include the opening cysteine and the closing phenylalanine or tryptophan. D genes are given only for firm matches. Clone size is stated in some rows and not others, as once, few, many or a class when expanded.

abundance,d_gene,v_gene,j_gene,CDR3nt,CDR3aa
many,TRBD1,TRBV11-2,TRBJ2-5,TGTGCCAGCAGCTCCCCAGGAGACAGGGGGTTACACGAGACCCAGTACTTC,CASSSPGDRGLHETQYF
few,TRBD2,TRBV7-2,TRBJ2-1,TGTGCCAGCAGCCTAGGGACTAGCCTTGGGATCTTC,CASSLGTSLGIF
.,TRBD1,TRBV5-1,TRBJ2-6,TGCGCCTCCCAGCCGCCATACAGGGGATCAGGGGCCAACGTCCTGACTTTC,CASQPPYRGSGANVLTF
many,.,TRBV5-4,TRBJ2-3,TGTGCCAGCAGCTTGGCGTCTACCCACACAGATACGCAGTATTTT,CASSLASTHTDTQYF
.,.,TRBV6-5,TRBJ1-3,TGTGCCAGCAGTTACTCGACTAGGGGTCCCTCTGGAAACACCATATATTTT,CASSYSTRGPSGNTIYF
few,.,TRBV18,TRBJ2-5,TGTGCCAGCTCACAGATTACAGGTGTGGCCTTCCAAGAGACCCAGTACTTC,CASSQITGVAFQETQYF
many,.,TRBV5-1,TRBJ1-6,TGCGCCAGCAGCTTGGCCCCCGGGGAAAATTCACCCCTCCACTTT,CASSLAPGENSPLHF
.,.,TRBV2,TRBJ1-5,TGTGCCAGCAGTGTTCAAGGATTGCCCCAGCATTTT,CASSVQGLPQHF
few,.,TRBV20-1,TRBJ2-7,TGCAGTGCTAGATGGCACTCCACGGACGAGCAGTACTTC,CSARWHSTDEQYF
few,TRBD1,TRBV7-2,TRBJ1-2,TGTGCCAGCAGCTACGACCCGGACAGGGTGGTCTATGGCTACACCTTC,CASSYDPDRVVYGYTF
few,.,TRBV20-1,TRBJ1-4,TGCAGTGCTCCACGCTACAGGGCCGCAACTAATGAAAAACTGTTTTTT,CSAPRYRAATNEKLFF
many,TRBD2,TRBV4-1,TRBJ2-4,TGCGCCAGCAGCCAAGTATTGGGAGGGCAAAGGAACGCTAAAGCCAAAAACATTCAGTACTTC,CASSQVLGGQRNAKAKNIQYF
.,.,TRBV5-1,TRBJ2-7,TGCGCCAGCAGCCCGGAGGCGGGCGAGCAGTACTTC,CASSPEAGEQYF
.,TRBD2,TRBV3-1,TRBJ2-5,TGTGCCAGCAGCCACATCATCCATAGCGGGGGAGAGACCCAGTACTTC,CASSHIIHSGGETQYF
many,TRBD1,TRBV12-3/TRBV12-4,TRBJ1-1,TGTGCCAGCAGCCTGGACAGGGTGCGAGCTTTCTTT,CASSLDRVRAFF
many,.,TRBV28,TRBJ2-1,TGTGCCAGCAGCACCGTGTACAGGGAGGCAAATGAGCAGTTCTTC,CASSTVYREANEQFF
few,.,TRBV5-1,TRBJ2-7,TGCGCCAGCAGCTTGGGTATCGGATTCTACGAGCAGTACTTC,CASSLGIGFYEQYF
.,.,TRBV7-7,TRBJ2-2,TGTGCCAGCAGCTCCCGGGCACAGACCGGGGAGCTGTTTTTT,CASSSRAQTGELFF
few,.,TRBV20-1,TRBJ2-5,TGCAGTGCTAGACTCGGGTACCAAGAGACCCAGTACTTC,CSARLGYQETQYF
few,TRBD2,TRBV11-2,TRBJ2-5,TGTGCCAGCAGCTTAAGACTAGCGGGGAGCCAAGAGACCCAGTACTTC,CASSLRLAGSQETQYF
few,TRBD1,TRBV12-3/TRBV12-4,TRBJ1-3,TGTGCCAGCAGTTCTACGGGACAGGGCAACACCATATATTTT,CASSSTGQGNTIYF
few,TRBD1,TRBV3-1,TRBJ1-4,TGTGCCAGCACCCAGGGACAGGGTTTTGAAAAACTGTTTTTT,CASTQGQGFEKLFF
.,.,TRBV10-3,TRBJ2-7,TGTGCCACGGTGGTCCAGGGAAGCTCCTACGAGCAGTACTTC,CATVVQGSSYEQYF
.,.,TRBV10-3,TRBJ2-4,TGTGCCATCAGTGAGTCCGGGGTGGGCAAAAACATTCAGTACTTC,CAISESGVGKNIQYF
.,.,TRBV5-6,TRBJ2-6,TGTGCCAGCAGCTTGCCTCGGACTGCCCACGGCTCTGGGGCCAACGTCCTGACTTTC,CASSLPRTAHGSGANVLTF
.,TRBD2,TRBV20-1,TRBJ2-1,TGCAGTGCTAGAGCCCCGGGCGGGGGTTCCTACAATGAGCAGTTCTTC,CSARAPGGGSYNEQFF
few,TRBD1,TRBV5-1,TRBJ2-5,TGCGCCAGCAGCTTTAGCGACAGGGGGCGCGGAGAGACCCAGTACTTC,CASSFSDRGRGETQYF
many,TRBD1,TRBV3-1,TRBJ1-2,TGTGCCAGCAGCCAAGCTACAGGGGGCTATGGCTACACCTTC,CASSQATGGYGYTF
many,TRBD2,TRBV7-2,TRBJ2-3,TGTGCCAGCAGCCTCGCGGGGGGGCTAGATACGCAGTATTTT,CASSLAGGLDTQYF
.,.,TRBV7-9,TRBJ2-5,TGTGCCAGCAGCTCCCGGCTAGCCGAAGAGACCCAGTACTTC,CASSSRLAEETQYF
few,TRBD1,TRBV5-6,TRBJ2-4,TGTGCCAGCAGCTTACCGGGACAGGGAACCAAAAACATTCAGTACTTC,CASSLPGQGTKNIQYF
many,.,TRBV20-1,TRBJ2-5,TGCAGTGCTTTCCACAGGGCTGAAGAGACCCAGTACTTC,CSAFHRAEETQYF
many,.,TRBV20-1,TRBJ1-1,TGCAGTGCTAGAGGGGGGCCGTACACTGAAGCTTTCTTT,CSARGGPYTEAFF
few,.,TRBV5-1,TRBJ2-1,TGCGCCAGCAGCTTTTATCCCAGCTCGGGCAATGAGCAGTTCTTC,CASSFYPSSGNEQFF
many,TRBD2,TRBV6-5,TRBJ2-7,TGTGCCAGCAGCCAAACTAGCGGGGGGCTCTCCTACGAGCAGTACTTC,CASSQTSGGLSYEQYF
few,.,TRBV7-9,TRBJ1-6,TGTGCCAGCAGCTTATTCACGCCCGGGGAGAATTCACCCCTCCACTTT,CASSLFTPGENSPLHF
few,TRBD1,TRBV6-5,TRBJ1-5,TGTGCCAGCAGCGGTAAGGGGGCCGGCAATCAGCCCCAGCATTTT,CASSGKGAGNQPQHF
.,TRBD1,TRBV18,TRBJ2-7,TGTGCCAGCTCACCAGGGACAGGCGAATCCTACGAGCAGTACTTC,CASSPGTGESYEQYF
many,.,TRBV7-9,TRBJ2-5,TGTGCCAGCAGCTCAGGGGTAGGGGAGACCCAGTACTTC,CASSSGVGETQYF
few,TRBD2,TRBV5-1,TRBJ2-1,TGCGCCAGCAGCTTGGCCAGCGGGGGCCCTTACAATGAGCAGTTCTTC,CASSLASGGPYNEQFF
.,TRBD1,TRBV5-5,TRBJ1-5,TGTGCCAGCAGTAAGACCGCCGGGACAGGGGGCTTCCGGCAGCCCCAGCATTTT,CASSKTAGTGGFRQPQHF
many,TRBD2,TRBV4-3,TRBJ2-3,TGCGCCAGCAGCCAAATCGTAGCGGGCTTCACAGATACGCAGTATTTT,CASSQIVAGFTDTQYF
.,TRBD1,TRBV9,TRBJ1-4,TGTGCCAGCAGCCCTGAGGGACAGACTAATGAAAAACTGTTTTTT,CASSPEGQTNEKLFF
.,.,TRBV4-2,TRBJ1-2,TGTGCCAGCAGCCAAGTTCCCTTATCGTCTTCGGCATATGGCTACACCTTC,CASSQVPLSSSAYGYTF
.,TRBD1,TRBV6-5,TRBJ1-2,TGTGCCAGCAGCAAACAGGGGGCGCCTGGCTACACCTTC,CASSKQGAPGYTF
few,.,TRBV6-5,TRBJ2-2,TGTGCCAGCAGTTACTCTCGTAGTCCAGTTTGGGAGCTGTTTTTT,CASSYSRSPVWELFF
few,.,TRBV6-5,TRBJ1-3,TGTGCCAGCAGTCCGGGACACCTCACTGGAAACACCATATATTTT,CASSPGHLTGNTIYF
.,TRBD1,TRBV7-9,TRBJ2-5,TGTGCCAGCAGACAGGGGCAAGAGACCCAGTACTTC,CASRQGQETQYF
few,.,TRBV11-3,TRBJ1-6,TGTGCCAGCAGCGGAGGACAGCGGAGCTCCTATAATTCACCCCTCCACTTT,CASSGGQRSSYNSPLHF
few,.,TRBV7-2,TRBJ2-1,TGTGCCAGCAGCTTAGTAAGCGGCCAGGGAGAGTACAATGAGCAGTTCTTC,CASSLVSGQGEYNEQFF
few,.,TRBV7-5,TRBJ2-1,.,CISVPEGTKRGDSYNEQFF
.,.,TRBV20-1,TRBJ1-4,TGCAGCAGTCAGTTGCCCCCAACTAATGAAAAACTGTTTTTT,CSSQLPPTNEKLFF
many,.,TRBV5-1,TRBJ2-5,TGCGCCAGCAGCTTGGGGGTACAAGAGACCCAGTACTTC,CASSLGVQETQYF
few,TRBD1,TRBV28,TRBJ1-2,TGTGCCAGCAGTCCCCTGGGACAGGGGGCCGATGGCTACACCTTC,CASSPLGQGADGYTF
.,TRBD2,TRBV7-9,TRBJ2-5,TGTGCCAGCAGCTTAGCCCGGGGGGGCCTTCAAGAGACCCAGTACTTC,CASSLARGGLQETQYF
few,.,TRBV20-1,TRBJ1-1,TGCAGTGCTAGTCGGCGGCAGAACACTGAAGCTTTCTTT,CSASRRQNTEAFF
.,.,TRBV12-5,TRBJ2-1,TGTGCTAGTGGTTTGGAATGGGGAGCTGAGGTGGGCTACAATGAGCAGTTCTTC,CASGLEWGAEVGYNEQFF
many,.,TRBV6-6,TRBJ2-5,TGTGCCAGCAGTTACTCGTGGGGGGAGACCCAGTACTTC,CASSYSWGETQYF
many,TRBD2,TRBV7-3,TRBJ2-2,TGTGCCAGTAAGCGGGACGCGAACACCGGGGAGCTGTTTTTT,CASKRDANTGELFF